This entry concerns a single T cell receptor (beta chain). CDR3 length: 13 amino acids. J gave up 4 bases and V 6 bases, and 5 bases lay outside the gene matches. Germline CDR1 and CDR2: MRHNA and SNTAGT. The data derive from a study of T cell changes during pregnancy in multiple sclerosis. Assay used: immunoSEQ multiplex PCR; TCRdb lists only in-frame clones, some missing. The sample records roughly 29,000 clones, 89% being singletons. Material: CD8+ T cells from peripheral blood mononuclear cells, obtained after pregnancy. The V gene is TRBV6-4, the J gene TRBJ1-1; 7 nucleotides align to TRBD1. This TCR derives from a female donor with multiple sclerosis, enrolled in a pregnancy study. CDR3 sequence: CASSRQGGTEAFF. The CDR3, as DNA: TGTGCCAGCAGCCGACAGGGCGGCACTGAAGCTTTCTTT.